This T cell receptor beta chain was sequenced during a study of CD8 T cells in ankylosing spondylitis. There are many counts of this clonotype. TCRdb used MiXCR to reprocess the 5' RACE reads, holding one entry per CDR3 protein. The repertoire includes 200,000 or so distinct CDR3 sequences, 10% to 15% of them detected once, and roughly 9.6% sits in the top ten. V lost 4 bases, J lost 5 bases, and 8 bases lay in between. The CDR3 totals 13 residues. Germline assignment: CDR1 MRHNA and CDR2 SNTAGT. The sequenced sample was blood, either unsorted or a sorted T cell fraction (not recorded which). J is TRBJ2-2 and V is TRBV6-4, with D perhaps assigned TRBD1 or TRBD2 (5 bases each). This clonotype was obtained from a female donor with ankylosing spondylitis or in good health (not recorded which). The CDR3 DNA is TGTGCCAGCAGTGGAGGGGAAACCGGGGAGCTGTTTTTT. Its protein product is CASSGGETGELFF.